This T cell receptor (beta chain) was identified in a study of immune evolution from preneoplasia to lung adenocarcinoma. Repertoires were generated with immunoSEQ multiplex PCR, while TCRdb's copy carries only in-frame clones and drops some. The table has approximately 8,000 clones, around 78% seen once; the top ten hold 6% to 7.5%. There are 11 residues in the CDR3. The V gene's germline CDR1 is SGHTA and CDR2 FQGTGA. Trimming stripped 3 bases from V and 5 bases from J, with 1 base between. Each case's diagnosis was confirmed by two pathologists on H&E. The rearrangement joins TRBV7-3 to TRBJ2-2, with D hard to call. The sample comprised FFPE adjacent normal lung tissue. The clonotype was recovered from a person aged 65 to 85 with lung adenocarcinoma. As DNA, the CDR3 is TGTGCCAGCAGCTTGACCGGGGAGCTGTTTTTT. It encodes CASSLTGELFF.